Each of the 24 T cell receptor beta chains below was sequenced from the same sample in a study of T cell responses to AZD1222 COVID-19 vaccine (dated by TCRdb to about 2021). Libraries were constructed by the immunoSEQ multiplex PCR assay. TCRdb provides this immuneACCESS table in a form limited to in-frame rearrangements. Some clones are lacking; in checked studies, under half of them reflect an unresolved V gene, and why the rest are absent is not known. For this sample there are 45,000 to 55,000 clones; roughly 80% appear just once. The ten largest clones capture roughly a tenth of the sample. The sample's time point label, decoded: baseline before first vaccination. The sample was peripheral blood, taken on day 0 of AZD1222 vaccination. The receptors were sampled from an adult in good health.

V gene TRBV4-2 combines with J gene TRBJ1-4, with TRBD1 matching over 8 bases. The ends lost 0 bases at V and 8 bases at J; junction bases unmatched: 5. Germline CDR1 reads LGHNA; CDR2 reads YNFKEQ. The CDR3 runs 15 residues. The CDR3 spells CASSQDGQGREKLFF. CDR3 bases: TGTGCCAGCAGCCAAGACGGACAGGGAAGGGAAAAACTGTTTTTT.

Only a few counts were recorded for this clone. V usage is TRBV28 and J usage is TRBJ1-3; 12 bases map to TRBD1. Germline V CDR1 and CDR2: MDHEN, SYDVKM. The ends lost 5 bases at V and 4 bases at J; junction bases unmatched: 6. The CDR3 has 16 residues. CDR3 loop: CASSAWGQGAGNTIYF. The DNA of the CDR3 is TGTGCCAGCAGTGCCTGGGGACAGGGGGCAGGAAACACCATATATTTT. Drawing the rest from reference TRBV28 and TRBJ1-3, the complete variable domain is DVKVTQSSRYLVKRTGEKVFLECVQDMDHENMFWYRQDPGLGLRLIYFSYDVKMKEKGDIPEGYSVSREKKERFSLILESASTNQTSMYLCASSAWGQGAGNTIYFGEGSWLTVV.

This clone occurred a few times. The chain joins TRBV4-2 to TRBJ1-5, with D perhaps TRBD1 (6 bases). The CDR3 totals 15 residues. CDR1 and CDR2 (germline): LGHNA, YNFKEQ. Trimming removed 0 bases at V and 6 bases at J, with 12 bases between. CDR3 loop: CASSQDWDTIQPQHF. CDR3 DNA sequence: TGTGCCAGCAGCCAAGATTGGGACACAATTCAGCCCCAGCATTTT.

This chain joins TRBV18 and TRBJ1-4, with D perhaps matching TRBD1 (6 bases). The CDR3 is 13 residues long. V was trimmed by 5 bases and J by 7 bases, leaving 11 bases between them. Germline V lookup: CDR1 KGHSH, CDR2 LQKENI. CDR3 sequence (DNA): TGTGCCAGCTCAACAGGGATGGCTGAAAAACTGTTTTTT. This gives the protein CASSTGMAEKLFF. Based on the CDR3 plus reference TRBV18 and TRBJ1-4, the full variable domain is NAGVMQNPRHLVRRRGQEARLRCSPMKGHSHVYWYRQLPEEGLKFMVYLQKENIIDESGMPKERFSAEFPKEGPSILRIQQVVRGDSAAYFCASSTGMAEKLFFGSGTQLSVL.

The chain recombines TRBV7-9 with TRBJ2-1; D is unclear. The CDR3 loop spans 15 amino acids. Germline V CDR1 and CDR2: SEHNR, FQNEAQ (reference sequence). With 2 bases removed from V and 7 bases from J, the gap between germline ends came to 15 bases. The CDR3 bases are TGTGCCAGCAGCTTACTCCTCGGGTCCCGGAATGAGCAGTTCTTC. Protein: CASSLLLGSRNEQFF.

The rearrangement links TRBV6-4 to TRBJ2-1, with 10 bases fitting TRBD2. V shed 0 bases and J 7 bases; nucleotides not matched to a gene: 3. There are 15 residues in the CDR3. Germline V gene data show CDR1 as MRHNA and CDR2 as SNTAGT. DNA of the CDR3: TGTGCCAGCAGTGACTCTAGCGGGGGGAGGAATGAGCAGTTCTTC. Its protein is CASSDSSGGRNEQFF.

The chain carries TRBV7-2 and TRBJ2-5; D may correspond to TRBD1 or TRBD2 (5 bases each). The V end lost 0 bases, the J end lost 0 bases, and 8 bases lay between the germline ends. This CDR3 spans 15 amino acids. Germline CDR1 SGHTA, CDR2 FQGNSA. CDR3 nucleotide sequence: TGTGCCAGCAGCTTAGCGGGACGCCACCAAGAGACCCAGTACTTC. Amino acids: CASSLAGRHQETQYF. The full variable domain, in which reference TRBV7-2 and TRBJ2-5 provide the parts outside the CDR3, is GAGVSQSPSNKVTEKGKDVELRCDPISGHTALYWYRQSLGQGLEFLIYFQGNSAPDKSGLPSDRFSAERTGGSVSTLTIQRTQQEDSAVYLCASSLAGRHQETQYFGPGTRLLVL.

The V and J genes are TRBV5-1 and TRBJ2-1; 9 bases map to TRBD1. The CDR3 contains 15 residues. Per the germline V gene, CDR1 is SGHRS and CDR2 is YFSETQ. V lost 4 bases, J lost 4 bases, and 6 bases stayed unmatched. CDR3 bases: TGCGCCAGCAGCGGGCGGGACAGGGTATACAATGAGCAGTTCTTC. Its protein product is CASSGRDRVYNEQFF.

The chain employs TRBV28 and TRBJ1-1; 10 bases map to TRBD1. Trimming cost V 6 bases and J 1 base; bases outside gene matches: 11. The germline V gene encodes CDR1 MDHEN and CDR2 SYDVKM. CDR3 length: 17 amino acids. CDR3 sequence: CASRRRDRGVPNTEAFF. The CDR3 nucleotides read TGTGCCAGCAGGCGCCGGGACAGGGGAGTACCGAACACTGAAGCTTTCTTT.

This chain connects TRBV18 to TRBJ2-7; 8 positions match TRBD1. The CDR3 has 15 residues. Germline V CDR1 and CDR2: KGHSH, LQKENI. Losses at the gene ends were 4 bases for V and 2 bases for J; bases not matched to a gene: 7. The DNA of the CDR3 is TGTGCCAGCTCACACCGGGACAGGAAGCCCTACGAGCAGTACTTC. Translation gives CASSHRDRKPYEQYF.

The chain is built from TRBV3-1 (or the pseudogene TRBV3-2) and TRBJ2-7; 7 bases are a match to TRBD1. The CDR3 consists of 16 residues. Germline assignment: CDR1 LGHDT and CDR2 YNNKEL (reference sequence). J lost 3 bases, V lost 3 bases, and 11 bases had no gene match. The CDR3 nucleotides are TGTGCCAGCAGCCAGCTCGGACAGGCGACCAACTACGAGCAGTACTTC. It translates to CASSQLGQATNYEQYF.

The chain employs TRBV5-1 and TRBJ2-7; TRBD1 agrees at 7 bases. This CDR3 comprises 16 residues. Looked up from germline, CDR1 is SGHRS and CDR2 is YFSETQ. The trim removed 3 bases at V and 4 bases at J, leaving 13 bases unmatched. The DNA for the CDR3 is TGCGCCAGCAGCTCGAATTGGGGGACAGATGCTTACGAGCAGTACTTC. This codes for CASSSNWGTDAYEQYF.

The chain recombines TRBV5-4 with TRBJ2-7; 7 bases are shared with TRBD2. The CDR3 is 18 residues long. J was trimmed by 0 bases and V by 4 bases; bases with no gene match: 16. The V gene's germline CDR1 is SGHNT and CDR2 YYREEE (reference sequence). CDR3 bases: TGTGCCAGCAGCCGTTCAAAGGGGAGCGGGGTGCTCTCCTACGAGCAGTACTTC. Translated, it gives CASSRSKGSGVLSYEQYF.

The chain links TRBV15 to TRBJ2-2; tentative D call: TRBD1 (5 bases). The CDR3 covers 15 residues. The V gene's germline CDR1 is LNHNV and CDR2 YYDKDF (reference sequence). V was clipped by 0 bases and J by 1 base, with 6 bases between them. CDR3 in DNA: TGTGCCACCAGCAGAGATCAGGGGAACACCGGGGAGCTGTTTTTT. Translating gives CATSRDQGNTGELFF. Full variable domain (remainder filled in from reference TRBV15 and TRBJ2-2): DAMVIQNPRYQVTQFGKPVTLSCSQTLNHNVMYWYQQKSSQAPKLLFHYYDKDFNNEADTPDNFQSRRPNTSFCFLDIRSPGLGDTAMYLCATSRDQGNTGELFFGEGSRLTVL.

Only one count was recorded for this clone. V usage is TRBV20-1 and J usage is TRBJ2-7, with D perhaps TRBD2 (6 bases). Trimming pared 3 bases from V and 0 bases from J, leaving 9 bases between. The CDR3 loop spans 13 amino acids. Germline loops: CDR1 DFQATT, CDR2 SNEGSKA (reference sequence). In DNA, the CDR3 is TGCAGTGCTAGTCGCGGGGTCTCCTACGAGCAGTACTTC. This sequence encodes CSASRGVSYEQYF.

This chain joins TRBV15 and TRBJ1-1, with D possibly matching TRBD1 (6 bases). This CDR3 region has 14 residues. Per the germline V gene, CDR1 is LNHNV and CDR2 is YYDKDF (reference sequence). Trimming took 3 bases from V and 5 from J, leaving 13 bases between them. As DNA, the CDR3 is TGTGCCACCAGCAGTCCAGGGGCGGCAACTGAAGCTTTCTTT. Amino acids: CATSSPGAATEAFF.

V is TRBV6-5 and J is TRBJ2-3; D call uncertain. The germline V gene encodes CDR1 MNHEY and CDR2 SVGAGI. V lost 0 bases to trimming and J lost 3 bases, with 4 bases between them. The CDR3 runs to 13 residues. The CDR3 here is CASSYSLTDTQYF. DNA of the CDR3: TGTGCCAGCAGTTACTCGTTGACAGATACGCAGTATTTT.

This clone was observed a single time. The chain recombines TRBV19 with TRBJ1-5; the match to TRBD1 covers 9 bases. Germline assignment: CDR1 LNHDA and CDR2 SQIVND (reference sequence). V was clipped by 5 bases and J by 9 bases; unmatched bases: 8. The CDR3 has 14 residues. CDR3 protein: CASSPNRGLWPQHF. The CDR3 nucleotides are TGTGCCAGTAGTCCTAACAGGGGGCTTTGGCCCCAGCATTTT.

The chain carries TRBV5-1 and TRBJ2-3, with a tentative D call TRBD2 (6 bases). The germline CDR1 and CDR2 sequences are SGHRS and YFSETQ. The CDR3 totals 14 residues. The V gene lost 7 bases and the J gene lost 2 bases, with 14 bases spanning the gap. DNA for the CDR3: TGCGCCAGCCAAGCGGGTCCCACCACAGATACGCAGTATTTT. Protein product: CASQAGPTTDTQYF.

CDR3 sequence reads: CASSFAGNQPQHF. The CDR3 DNA follows: TGTGCCAGCAGCTTCGCAGGGAATCAGCCCCAGCATTTT. V gene TRBV7-2 combines with J gene TRBJ1-5; maybe TRBD1 (5 bases). This CDR3 spans 13 amino acids. V lost 3 bases to trimming and J lost 4 bases, with 7 bases between them. CDR1 is SGHTA and CDR2 is FQGNSA in the germline V gene. Using reference TRBV7-2 and TRBJ1-5 for the parts outside the CDR3, the full variable domain is GAGVSQSPSNKVTEKGKDVELRCDPISGHTALYWYRQSLGQGLEFLIYFQGNSAPDKSGLPSDRFSAERTGGSVSTLTIQRTQQEDSAVYLCASSFAGNQPQHFGDGTRLSIL.

The chain links TRBV7-2 to TRBJ2-7; 8 nucleotides match TRBD1. The V and J ends lost 1 base and 7 bases, in that order; junction bases with no gene match: 9. The CDR3 runs 15 residues. Looked up from germline, CDR1 is SGHTA and CDR2 is FQGNSA. As DNA, the CDR3 is TGTGCCAGCAGCTTAGGGACAGGGACCCAGGGGGAGCAGTACTTC. As protein: CASSLGTGTQGEQYF.

The chain joins TRBV6-4 to TRBJ1-6; the D is unclear. The ends were cut back, 2 bases at V and 9 bases at J, with 8 bases in the middle. There are 13 residues in the CDR3. CDR1 and CDR2 from the germline V gene are MRHNA and SNTAGT. CDR3 protein: CASSDLFGSPLHF. The CDR3 DNA reads as TGTGCCAGCAGTGACCTTTTCGGTTCACCCCTCCACTTT.

The chain carries TRBV28 and TRBJ1-5; D not certain. There are 14 residues in the CDR3. Germline values: CDR1 MDHEN, CDR2 SYDVKM. Trimming cost V 2 bases and J 7 bases, with 12 bases left between them. The CDR3, as DNA: TGTGCCAGCAGTTTAGTTCAGGCTCGACAGCCCCAGCATTTT. Encoded protein: CASSLVQARQPQHF.

The V call is TRBV6-5, the J call TRBJ2-1; D is possibly TRBD2 (6 bases). Looked up from germline, CDR1 is MNHEY and CDR2 is SVGAGI. The CDR3 has 12 amino acids. Trimming took off 5 bases at V and 8 bases at J, with 10 bases between the two ends. DNA for the CDR3: TGTGCCAGCAGTAGCTCGGGGGATGAGCAGTTCTTC. Translation gives CASSSSGDEQFF.